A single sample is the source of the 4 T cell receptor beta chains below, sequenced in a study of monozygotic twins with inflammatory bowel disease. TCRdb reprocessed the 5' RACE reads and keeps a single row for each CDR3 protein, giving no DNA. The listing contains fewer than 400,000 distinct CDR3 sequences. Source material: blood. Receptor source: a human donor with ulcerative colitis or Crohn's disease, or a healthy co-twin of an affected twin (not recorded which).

CDR3 loop: CASSPNRGWETQYF. J is TRBJ2-5 and V is TRBV11-2; TCRdb indicates TRBD1, and absent DNA this call remains unverified. The CDR3 length is 14 residues. CDR1 is SGHAT, CDR2 FQNNGV, per germline.

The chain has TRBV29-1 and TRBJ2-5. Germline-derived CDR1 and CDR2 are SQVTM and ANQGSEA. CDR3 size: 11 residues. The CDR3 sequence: CSVEPHETQYF.

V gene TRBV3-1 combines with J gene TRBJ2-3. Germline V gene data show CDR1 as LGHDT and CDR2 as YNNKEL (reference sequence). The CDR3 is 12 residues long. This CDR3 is CASSQDLGVQYF.

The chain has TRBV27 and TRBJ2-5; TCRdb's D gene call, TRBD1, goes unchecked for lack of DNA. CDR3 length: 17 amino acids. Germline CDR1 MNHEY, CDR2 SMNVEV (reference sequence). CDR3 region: CASSNLGGTGGRETQYF.